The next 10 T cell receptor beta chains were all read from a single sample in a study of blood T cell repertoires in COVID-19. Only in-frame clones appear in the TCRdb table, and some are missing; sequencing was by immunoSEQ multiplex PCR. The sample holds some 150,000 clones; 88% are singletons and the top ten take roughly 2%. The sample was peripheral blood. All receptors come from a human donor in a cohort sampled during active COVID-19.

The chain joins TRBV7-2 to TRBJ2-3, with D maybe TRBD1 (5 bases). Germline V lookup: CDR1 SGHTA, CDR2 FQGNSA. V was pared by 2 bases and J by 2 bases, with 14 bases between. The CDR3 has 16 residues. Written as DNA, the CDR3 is TGTGCCAGCAGCTTACTTGGCGCAGGGTTCACAGATACGCAGTATTTT. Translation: CASSLLGAGFTDTQYF.

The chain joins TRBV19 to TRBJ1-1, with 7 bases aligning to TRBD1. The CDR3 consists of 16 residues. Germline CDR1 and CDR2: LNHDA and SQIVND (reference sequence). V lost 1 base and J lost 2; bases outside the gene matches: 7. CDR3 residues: CASSIVTGSQNTEAFF. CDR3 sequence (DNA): TGTGCCAGTAGTATAGTGACAGGGTCACAAAACACTGAAGCTTTCTTT.

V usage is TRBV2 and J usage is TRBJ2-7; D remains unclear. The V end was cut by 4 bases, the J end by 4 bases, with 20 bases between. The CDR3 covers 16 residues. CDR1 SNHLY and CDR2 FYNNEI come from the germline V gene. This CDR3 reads CASSGSEFSSSYEQYF. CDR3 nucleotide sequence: TGTGCCAGCAGTGGTTCTGAGTTTAGTAGTTCTTACGAGCAGTACTTC. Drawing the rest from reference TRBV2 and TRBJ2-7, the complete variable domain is EPEVTQTPSHQVTQMGQEVILRCVPISNHLYFYWYRQILGQKVEFLVSFYNNEISEKSEIFDDQFSVERPDGSNFTLKIRSTKLEDSAMYFCASSGSEFSSSYEQYFGPGTRLTVT.

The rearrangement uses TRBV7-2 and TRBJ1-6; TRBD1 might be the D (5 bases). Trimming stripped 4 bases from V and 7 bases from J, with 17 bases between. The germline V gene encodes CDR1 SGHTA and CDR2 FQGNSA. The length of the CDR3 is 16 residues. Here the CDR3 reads CASSSPLAGRNSPLHF. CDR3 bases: TGTGCCAGCAGCTCGCCCCTAGCAGGGAGGAATTCACCCCTCCACTTT.

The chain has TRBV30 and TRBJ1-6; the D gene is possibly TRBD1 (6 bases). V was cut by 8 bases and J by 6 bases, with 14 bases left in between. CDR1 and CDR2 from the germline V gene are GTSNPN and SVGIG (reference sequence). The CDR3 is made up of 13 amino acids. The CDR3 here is CAAAGALNSPLHF. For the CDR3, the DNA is TGTGCCGCCGCAGGGGCGCTTAATTCACCCCTCCACTTT.

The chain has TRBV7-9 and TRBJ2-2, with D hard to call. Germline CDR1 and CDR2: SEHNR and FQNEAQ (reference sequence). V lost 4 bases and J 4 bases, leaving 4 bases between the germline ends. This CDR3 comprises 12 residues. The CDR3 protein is CASSSSTGELFF. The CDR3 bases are TGTGCCAGCAGCTCATCCACCGGGGAGCTGTTTTTT.

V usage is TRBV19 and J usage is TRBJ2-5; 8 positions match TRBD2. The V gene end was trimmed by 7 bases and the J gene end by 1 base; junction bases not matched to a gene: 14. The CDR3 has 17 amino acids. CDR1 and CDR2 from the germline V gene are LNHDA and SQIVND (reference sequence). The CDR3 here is CASTDGGSGGLQETQYF. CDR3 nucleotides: TGTGCCAGTACCGATGGGGGGAGCGGGGGCCTCCAAGAGACCCAGTACTTC.

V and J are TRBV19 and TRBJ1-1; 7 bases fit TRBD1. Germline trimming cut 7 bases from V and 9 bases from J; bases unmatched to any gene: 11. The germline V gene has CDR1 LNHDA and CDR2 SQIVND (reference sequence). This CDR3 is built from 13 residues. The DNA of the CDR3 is TGTGCCAGTAAGGGACAGACCACGACTCAAGCTTTCTTT. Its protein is CASKGQTTTQAFF.

In nucleotides, the CDR3 is TGTGCCAGCAGTTCCGGGAGCTCCTACAATGAGCAGTTCTTC. As protein: CASSSGSSYNEQFF. The V call is TRBV2, the J call TRBJ2-1; a possible D gene is TRBD2 (6 bases). In germline, CDR1 is SNHLY, CDR2 FYNNEI. The CDR3 is made up of 14 amino acids. V was cut by 5 bases and J by 0 bases, with 8 bases left in between. Full variable domain (remainder filled in from reference TRBV2 and TRBJ2-1): EPEVTQTPSHQVTQMGQEVILRCVPISNHLYFYWYRQILGQKVEFLVSFYNNEISEKSEIFDDQFSVERPDGSNFTLKIRSTKLEDSAMYFCASSSGSSYNEQFFGPGTRLTVL.

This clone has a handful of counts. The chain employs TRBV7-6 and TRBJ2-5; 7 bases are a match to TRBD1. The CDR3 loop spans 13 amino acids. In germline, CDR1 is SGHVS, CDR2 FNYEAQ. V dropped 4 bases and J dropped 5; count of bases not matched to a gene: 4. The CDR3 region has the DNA TGTGCCAGCAGCTCTCCCAGGGGGGAGACCCAGTACTTC. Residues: CASSSPRGETQYF.